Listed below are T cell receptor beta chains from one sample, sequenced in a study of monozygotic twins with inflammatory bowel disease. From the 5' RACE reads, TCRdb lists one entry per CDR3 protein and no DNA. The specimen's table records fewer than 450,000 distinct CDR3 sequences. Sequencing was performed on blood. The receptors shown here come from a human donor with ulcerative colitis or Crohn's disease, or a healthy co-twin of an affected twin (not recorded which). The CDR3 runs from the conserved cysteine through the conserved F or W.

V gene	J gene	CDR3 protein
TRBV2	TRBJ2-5	CASSDSLRDYQETQYF
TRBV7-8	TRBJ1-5	CASSLPGHLSNQPQLF
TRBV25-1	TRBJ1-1	CASSGQGVFPNTEAFF
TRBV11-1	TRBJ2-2	CASSPTAAGGPYRTGELFF
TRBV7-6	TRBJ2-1	CASSLAGSGGYNEQFF
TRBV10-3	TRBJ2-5	CAIRTTVQETQYF
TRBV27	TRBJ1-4	CASSLAPGVGGSEKLFF
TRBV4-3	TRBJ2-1	CASSQVRGSYNEQFF
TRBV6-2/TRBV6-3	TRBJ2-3	CASSYSMRGGKPSQVDTQYF
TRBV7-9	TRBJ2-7	CASSSLSGGYEQYF
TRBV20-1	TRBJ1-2	CSATPGTIITGYTF
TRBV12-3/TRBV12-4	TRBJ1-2	CASSFWAQGADYGYTF
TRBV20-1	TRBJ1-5	CSVPSGESYNQPQHF
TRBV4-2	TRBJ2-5	CASSQDSTSGLETQYF
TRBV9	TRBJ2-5	CASSIGREETQYF
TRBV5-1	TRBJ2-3	CASSLPPRAGVTDTQYF
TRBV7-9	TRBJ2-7	CASSLKGTGDNEQYF
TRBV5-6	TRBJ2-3	CASSLVVAGGRTDTQYF
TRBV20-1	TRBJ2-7	CSAATGTSDIEQYF
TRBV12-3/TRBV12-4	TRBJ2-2	CASSVVQVTGELFF
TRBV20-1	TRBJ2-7	CSVDDRKGTYEQYF
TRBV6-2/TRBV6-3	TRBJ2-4	CASSYSQETGEYIQYF
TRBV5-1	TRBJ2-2	CASSSSGQSVGELFF
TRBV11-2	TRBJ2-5	CASSIRDRGLETQYF
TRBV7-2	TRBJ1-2	CASSPRTGGLSYGYTF
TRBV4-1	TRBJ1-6	CASSRSSRSSNSPLHF
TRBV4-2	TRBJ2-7	CASSQVGTGLYEQYF
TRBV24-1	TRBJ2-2	CATSDRQGGDTGELFF
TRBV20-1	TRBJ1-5	CSGIGGNQPQHF
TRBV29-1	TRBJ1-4	CSVVAANEKLFF
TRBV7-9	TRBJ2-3	CASSFGLHTDTQYF
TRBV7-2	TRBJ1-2	CASSSGGDPSLYGYTF
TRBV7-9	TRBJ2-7	CASSLAPTGQGGYEQYF
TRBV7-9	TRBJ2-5	CASSSPRTSGIQETQYF
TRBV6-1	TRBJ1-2	CATRGVAAGGTYGYTF
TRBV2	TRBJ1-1	CASRAGTGAGNTEAFF
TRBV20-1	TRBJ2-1	CSARPTSGQGPAPNEQFF
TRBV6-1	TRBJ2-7	CASSRDRSGYEQYF
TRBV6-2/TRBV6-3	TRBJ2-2	CASSPLSGQGQLSFTGELFF
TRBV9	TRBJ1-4	CASSPHTGLTTKEKLFF
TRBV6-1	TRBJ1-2	CASRAGVGRPPRDGYTF
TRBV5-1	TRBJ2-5	CASSPETPWGVQETQYF
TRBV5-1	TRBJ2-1	CASSLGLGYNEQFF
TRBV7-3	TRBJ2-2	CASSLMGQGARSGELFF
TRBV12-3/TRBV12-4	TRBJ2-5	CASSSLAGASETQYF